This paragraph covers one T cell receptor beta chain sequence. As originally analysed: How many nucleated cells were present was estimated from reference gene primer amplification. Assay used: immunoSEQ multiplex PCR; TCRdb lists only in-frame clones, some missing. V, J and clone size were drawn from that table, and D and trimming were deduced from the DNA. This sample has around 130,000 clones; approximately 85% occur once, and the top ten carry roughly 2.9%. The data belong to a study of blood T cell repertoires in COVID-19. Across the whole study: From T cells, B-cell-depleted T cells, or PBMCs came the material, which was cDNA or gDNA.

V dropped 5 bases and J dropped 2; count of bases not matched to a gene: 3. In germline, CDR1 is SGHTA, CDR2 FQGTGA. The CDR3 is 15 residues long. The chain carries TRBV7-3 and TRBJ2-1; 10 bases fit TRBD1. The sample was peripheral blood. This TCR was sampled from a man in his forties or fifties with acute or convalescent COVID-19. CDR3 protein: CASSPTGGAYNEQFF. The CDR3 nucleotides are TGTGCCAGCAGCCCGACAGGGGGCGCCTACAATGAGCAGTTCTTC.